Following are 26 T cell receptor beta chains from one sample sequenced in a study of blood T cells in healthy people across ages. A second PCR of roughly 7 to 11 cycles used a sample-barcoded 5' primer and a J-beta primer mix. TCRdb passed the 5' RACE reads through MiXCR, listing each CDR3 protein once. The table shows around 1,900,000 distinct CDR3 sequences, with about two fifths occurring only once. Material for sequencing was blood. The receptor source for this set is a human donor in good health.

This clonotype has only a few counts. This chain links TRBV5-1 with TRBJ1-2; D possibly corresponds to TRBD1 (6 bases). Trimming took off 0 bases at V and 6 bases at J, with 12 bases between the two ends. Germline V gives CDR1 SGHRS, CDR2 YFSETQ. The length of the CDR3 is 14 residues. The CDR3 region is CASSLAGQFDGYTF. CDR3 sequence (DNA): TGCGCCAGCAGCTTGGCCGGACAGTTTGATGGCTACACCTTC.

This clonotype showed up just a few times. The chain employs TRBV5-1 and TRBJ2-1; tentatively, D is TRBD1 (6 bases). The CDR3 runs 15 residues. Germline V gives CDR1 SGHRS, CDR2 YFSETQ. V lost 2 bases and J 7 bases, leaving 16 bases between the germline ends. The chain's CDR3 is CASSFAPPGTNEQFF. In DNA form, the CDR3 reads TGCGCCAGCAGCTTTGCGCCCCCCGGGACAAATGAGCAGTTCTTC. Variable domain in full (rest from reference TRBV5-1 and TRBJ2-1): KAGVTQTPRYLIKTRGQQVTLSCSPISGHRSVSWYQQTPGQGLQFLFEYFSETQRNKGNFPGRFSGRQFSNSRSEMNVSTLELGDSALYLCASSFAPPGTNEQFFGPGTRLTVL.

The V and J genes are TRBV25-1 and TRBJ1-2; D remains ambiguous. This CDR3 contains 13 residues. V dropped 3 bases and J dropped 8 bases, with 13 bases sitting between them. CDR1 is MGHDK and CDR2 is SYGVNS in the germline V gene. CDR3 loop: CASSDPGAGGYTF. CDR3 DNA: TGTGCCAGCAGTGATCCGGGAGCGGGGGGCTACACCTTC.

This sequence joins TRBV20-1 and TRBJ2-1, with D possibly TRBD2 on 7 matching bases. The germline gives CDR1 DFQATT, CDR2 SNEGSKA (reference sequence). Trimming shortened V by 5 bases and J by 4 bases, and 15 bases separated the two germline ends. The CDR3 has 14 residues. CDR3 DNA sequence: TGCAGTGCTCTGCTCCGGGGGGCGTACAATGAGCAGTTCTTC. This translates into CSALLRGAYNEQFF.

The chain has TRBV5-8 and TRBJ2-7; D gene unclear. Germline assignment: CDR1 SGHTS and CDR2 YDEGEE. The CDR3 is made up of 13 amino acids. V was shortened by 1 base and J by 3 bases, with 8 bases between the two germline ends. The CDR3 sequence: CASSLLAVYEQYF. The CDR3 DNA follows: TGTGCCAGCAGCTTGCTGGCGGTCTACGAGCAGTACTTC.

V usage is TRBV20-1 and J usage is TRBJ1-2, with TRBD1 as a possible D gene (6 bases). The CDR3 loop spans 14 amino acids. The germline V gene encodes CDR1 DFQATT and CDR2 SNEGSKA (reference sequence). Trimming pared 4 bases from V and 1 base from J, leaving 13 bases between. CDR3 DNA sequence: TGCAGTGCTATAAAGGGACAAAATAACTATGGCTACACCTTC. Encoded protein: CSAIKGQNNYGYTF.

This clonotype is a singleton in its sample. The J gene is TRBJ2-1, the V gene TRBV3-1; 10 bases fit TRBD2. The V and J ends lost 5 bases and 4 bases, in that order; junction bases with no gene match: 8. The CDR3 runs 16 residues. Germline V CDR1 and CDR2: LGHDT, YNNKEL (reference sequence). The CDR3 spells CASSGEAGGFYNEQFF. The CDR3 nucleotides read TGTGCCAGCAGCGGGGAAGCGGGGGGGTTTTACAATGAGCAGTTCTTC.

J is TRBJ2-7 and V is TRBV7-6; TRBD2 matches at 10 bases. CDR1 is SGHVS, CDR2 FNYEAQ, per germline. V trimming: 2 bases; J trimming: 4 bases; junction bases outside the gene matches: 5. The length of the CDR3 is 15 residues. Here the CDR3 reads CASSLWSSGGYEQYF. The CDR3, as DNA: TGTGCCAGCAGCTTATGGTCTAGCGGGGGATACGAGCAGTACTTC.

With regard to this clonotype: This clone may be a read error of a much larger clone one base away. The CDR3, as DNA: TGTGCCAGCAGCGTAGTGGCAGCCTCCTACGAGCAGTACTTC. Residues: CASSVVAASYEQYF. The chain links TRBV9 to TRBJ2-7, with D uncertain. V was clipped by 0 bases and J by 0 bases, with 7 bases between them. Germline values: CDR1 SGDLS, CDR2 YYNGEE. The CDR3 has 14 residues.

V gene TRBV7-9 combines with J gene TRBJ1-1; D is ambiguous. This CDR3 region has 13 residues. The germline gives CDR1 SEHNR, CDR2 FQNEAQ (reference sequence). V lost 5 bases and J 6 bases, leaving 13 bases between the germline ends. CDR3 nucleotides: TGTGCCAGCAGCCCCCAAGGTGGGGCTGAAGCTTTCTTT. Its translation: CASSPQGGAEAFF.

The chain employs TRBV7-2 and TRBJ2-3; maybe TRBD2 (6 bases). Per germline, CDR1 SGHTA and CDR2 FQGNSA. V lost 1 base and J lost 7, with 9 bases in between. This CDR3 has 13 amino acids. The CDR3 DNA reads TGTGCCAGCAGCTTAGGCGGGGAATATACGCAGTATTTT. It translates to CASSLGGEYTQYF.

This clonotype appeared a single time. This chain links TRBV5-4 with TRBJ1-2, with TRBD1 matching 7 bases. The CDR3 has 15 amino acids. The V gene's germline CDR1 is SGHNT and CDR2 YYREEE (reference sequence). V shed 0 bases and J 6 bases; nucleotides not matched to a gene: 8. The DNA of the CDR3 is TGTGCCAGCAGCTTGGGTGGGACAGAGATAAATGGCTACACCTTC. Amino acid sequence: CASSLGGTEINGYTF.

This clonotype occurred a few times. The rearrangement uses TRBV12-3 or TRBV12-4 and TRBJ2-7; tentative D call: TRBD1 (5 bases). This CDR3 contains 15 residues. With 3 bases removed from V and 5 bases from J, the gap between germline ends came to 17 bases. CDR3 nucleotide sequence: TGTGCCAGCAGTTTCAGGCCAGGGTCGTTGGACGAGCAGTACTTC. Protein sequence: CASSFRPGSLDEQYF.

This rearrangement joins TRBV7-2 to TRBJ1-2; no firm D call. The CDR3 has 15 residues. V was cut by 5 bases and J by 8 bases, with 21 bases left in between. Germline assignment: CDR1 SGHTA and CDR2 FQGNSA. CDR3 DNA: TGTGCCAGCAGCCAGCCCCCTTTACGGGGAGAGGGCTACACCTTC. It is translated as CASSQPPLRGEGYTF.

This chain uses TRBV5-1 with TRBJ1-2; TRBD1 is a possible D gene (6 bases). The CDR3 sequence is 15 residues long. Per the germline V gene, CDR1 is SGHRS and CDR2 is YFSETQ. The V and J ends lost 4 bases and 5 bases respectively, with 18 bases between them. CDR3 in DNA: TGCGCCAGCAGCACTTCACAGGGAGGGATTTATGGCTACACCTTC. Translated: CASSTSQGGIYGYTF.

V and J are TRBV5-6 and TRBJ2-7; D uncertain. V was trimmed by 2 bases and J by 2 bases, leaving 17 bases between them. Germline CDR1 and CDR2: SGHDT and YYEEEE. CDR3 size: 16 residues. CDR3 residues: CASSFSEGRHPYEQYF. In DNA form, the CDR3 reads TGTGCCAGCAGCTTCAGTGAAGGCAGACACCCCTACGAGCAGTACTTC.

This clonotype has only a few counts. This chain uses TRBV10-3 with TRBJ2-7; TRBD1 matches 7 bases. This CDR3 has 13 amino acids. From germline, CDR1 is ENHRY and CDR2 SYGVKD. Unmatched junction bases numbered 4, after V lost 3 bases and J lost 5 bases. CDR3 residues: CAISDDRENEQYF. The CDR3 region has the DNA TGTGCCATCAGTGACGACAGGGAGAACGAGCAGTACTTC.

This chain connects TRBV13 to TRBJ1-1; D is undetermined. Germline V gene sequence: CDR1 PRHDT, CDR2 FYEKMQ (reference sequence). This CDR3 spans 13 amino acids. V lost 0 bases, J lost 5 bases, and 7 bases lay in between. This chain's CDR3 is CASSLGSWTEAFF. The CDR3 region has the DNA TGTGCCAGCAGCTTAGGCAGTTGGACTGAAGCTTTCTTT.

V is TRBV20-1 and J is TRBJ2-5; D unresolved. The assigned J gene may be wrong: the sequence end matches TRBJ2-7 better. Germline V gene sequence: CDR1 DFQATT, CDR2 SNEGSKA (reference sequence). This CDR3 is 11 amino acids long. This CDR3 reads CSARTMYEQYF. The CDR3 DNA sequence: TGCAGTGCTAGAACCATGTACGAGCAGTACTTC.

The V call is TRBV4-2, the J call TRBJ1-6; maybe TRBD1 (6 bases). Deletions cut 1 base from V and 13 bases from J, with 14 bases between. Germline V CDR1 and CDR2: LGHNA, YNFKEQ. The CDR3 runs 14 residues. CDR3 nucleotide sequence: TGTGCCAGCAGCCAAGCAGGTCAGGGGTTGCCCCTCCACTTT. It encodes CASSQAGQGLPLHF.

The chain recombines TRBV7-2 with TRBJ1-2; D is unclear. The CDR3 totals 12 residues. Trimming pared 1 base from V and 6 bases from J, leaving 6 bases between. In germline, CDR1 is SGHTA, CDR2 FQGNSA. Here the CDR3 reads CASSLVNHGYTF. The DNA for the CDR3 is TGTGCCAGCAGCTTAGTCAATCATGGCTACACCTTC.

This clonotype was counted a few times. The chain is built from TRBV7-2 and TRBJ2-1; D remains unclear. V lost 7 bases, J lost 1 base, and 14 bases lay in between. The CDR3 is 15 amino acids. CDR1 is SGHTA and CDR2 is FQGNSA in the germline V gene. This CDR3 reads CASTIQGLSYNEQFF. CDR3 coding DNA: TGTGCCAGCACCATTCAAGGGTTGTCCTACAATGAGCAGTTCTTC. Full variable domain (rest looked up from reference TRBV7-2 and TRBJ2-1): GAGVSQSPSNKVTEKGKDVELRCDPISGHTALYWYRQSLGQGLEFLIYFQGNSAPDKSGLPSDRFSAERTGGSVSTLTIQRTQQEDSAVYLCASTIQGLSYNEQFFGPGTRLTVL.

The rearrangement uses TRBV28 and TRBJ1-2; 9 positions agree with TRBD1. The germline gives CDR1 MDHEN, CDR2 SYDVKM. This CDR3 is built from 16 residues. J was trimmed by 4 bases and V by 3 bases; bases with no gene match: 9. CDR3 DNA sequence: TGTGCCAGCAGTTTGGCCGGGACAGGGAGGTTCTATGGCTACACCTTC. Amino acid sequence: CASSLAGTGRFYGYTF.

The chain carries TRBV14 and TRBJ1-6; D not resolved. This CDR3 has 10 amino acids. Germline V gene lookup returns CDR1 SGHDN and CDR2 FVKESK. V was shortened by 1 base and J by 15 bases, with 4 bases between the two germline ends. Written as DNA, the CDR3 is TGTGCCAGCAGCCAAGGTTACCTCCACTTT. This encodes CASSQGYLHF.

The V gene is TRBV2, the J gene TRBJ2-7; 7 positions agree with TRBD1. Trimming took 6 bases from V and 6 from J; bases not matched to a gene: 11. The V gene's germline CDR1 is SNHLY and CDR2 FYNNEI. The CDR3 contains 14 residues. CDR3 DNA sequence: TGTGCCAGCAGCAACCTTCGACAGGGCAGCGAGCAGTACTTC. It translates to CASSNLRQGSEQYF. Full variable domain (missing parts from reference TRBV2 and TRBJ2-7): EPEVTQTPSHQVTQMGQEVILRCVPISNHLYFYWYRQILGQKVEFLVSFYNNEISEKSEIFDDQFSVERPDGSNFTLKIRSTKLEDSAMYFCASSNLRQGSEQYFGPGTRLTVT.

The V gene is TRBV19, the J gene TRBJ1-2; 7 positions agree with TRBD1. Germline CDR1 is LNHDA and CDR2 is SQIVND (reference sequence). The CDR3 length is 14 residues. J lost 10 bases, V lost 8 bases, and 16 bases had no gene match. CDR3 in amino acids: CASHSDRESGDYTF. The CDR3 DNA sequence: TGTGCCAGTCACTCAGACAGGGAGTCGGGTGACTACACCTTC.